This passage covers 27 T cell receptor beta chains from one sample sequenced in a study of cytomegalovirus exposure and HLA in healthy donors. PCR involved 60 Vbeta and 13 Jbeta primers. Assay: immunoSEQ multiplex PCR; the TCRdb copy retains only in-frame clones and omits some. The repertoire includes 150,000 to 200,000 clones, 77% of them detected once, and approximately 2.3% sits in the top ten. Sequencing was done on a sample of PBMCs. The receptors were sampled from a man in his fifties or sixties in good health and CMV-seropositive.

The CDR3 loop is CASHGMVLDEKLFF. DNA of the CDR3: TGTGCCAGCCACGGTATGGTTTTGGATGAAAAACTGTTTTTT. The V and J genes are TRBV28 and TRBJ1-4; D is undetermined. V was shortened by 8 bases and J by 6 bases, with 16 bases between the two germline ends. Germline CDR1 is MDHEN and CDR2 is SYDVKM. This CDR3 spans 14 amino acids.

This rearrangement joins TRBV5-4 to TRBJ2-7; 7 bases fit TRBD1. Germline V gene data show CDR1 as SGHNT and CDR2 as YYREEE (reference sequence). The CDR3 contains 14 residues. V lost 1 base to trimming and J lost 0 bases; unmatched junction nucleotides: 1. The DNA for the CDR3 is TGTGCCAGCAGCTTGAACAGGGGCTCCTACGAGCAGTACTTC. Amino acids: CASSLNRGSYEQYF. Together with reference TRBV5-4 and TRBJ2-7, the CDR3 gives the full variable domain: ETGVTQSPTHLIKTRGQQVTLRCSSQSGHNTVSWYQQALGQGPQFIFQYYREEENGRGNFPPRFSGLQFPNYSSELNVNALELDDSALYLCASSLNRGSYEQYFGPGTRLTVT.

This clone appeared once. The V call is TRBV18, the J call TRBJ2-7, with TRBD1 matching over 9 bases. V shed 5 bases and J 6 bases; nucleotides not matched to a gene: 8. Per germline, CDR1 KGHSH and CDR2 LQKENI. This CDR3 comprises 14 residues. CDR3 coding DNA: TGTGCCAGCTCATCCACAGGGGGCGCGTCCGAGCAGTACTTC. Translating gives CASSSTGGASEQYF.

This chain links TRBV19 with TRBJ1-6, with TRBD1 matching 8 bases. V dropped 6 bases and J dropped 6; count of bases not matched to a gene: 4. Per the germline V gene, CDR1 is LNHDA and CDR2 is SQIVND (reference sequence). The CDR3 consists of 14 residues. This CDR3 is CASSTGGSNSPLHF. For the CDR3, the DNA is TGTGCCAGTAGCACAGGGGGTTCTAATTCACCCCTCCACTTT.

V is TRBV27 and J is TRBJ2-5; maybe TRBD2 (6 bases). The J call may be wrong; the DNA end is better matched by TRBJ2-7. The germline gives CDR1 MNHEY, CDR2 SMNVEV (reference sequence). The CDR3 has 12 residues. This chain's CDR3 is CASSRRGYEQYF. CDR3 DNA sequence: TGTGCCAGCTCCAGGAGGGGTTACGAGCAGTACTTC.

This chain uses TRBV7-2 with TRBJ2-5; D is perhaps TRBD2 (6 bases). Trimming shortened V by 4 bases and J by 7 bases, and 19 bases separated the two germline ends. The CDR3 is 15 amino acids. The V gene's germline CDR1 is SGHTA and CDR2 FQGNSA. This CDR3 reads CASSSLILGGSTQYF. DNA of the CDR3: TGTGCCAGCAGCTCCCTAATCCTCGGAGGGTCGACCCAGTACTTC.

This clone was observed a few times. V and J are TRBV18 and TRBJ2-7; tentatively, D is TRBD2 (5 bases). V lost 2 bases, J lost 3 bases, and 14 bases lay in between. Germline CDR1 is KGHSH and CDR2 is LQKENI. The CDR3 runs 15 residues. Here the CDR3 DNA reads TGTGCCAGCTCACCAGTGGGGTCACTAGACTACGAGCAGTACTTC. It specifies CASSPVGSLDYEQYF. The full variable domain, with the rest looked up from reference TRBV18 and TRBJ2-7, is NAGVMQNPRHLVRRRGQEARLRCSPMKGHSHVYWYRQLPEEGLKFMVYLQKENIIDESGMPKERFSAEFPKEGPSILRIQQVVRGDSAAYFCASSPVGSLDYEQYFGPGTRLTVT.

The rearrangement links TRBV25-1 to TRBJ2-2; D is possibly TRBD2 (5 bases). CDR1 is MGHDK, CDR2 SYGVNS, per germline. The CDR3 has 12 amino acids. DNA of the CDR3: TGTGCACACCGAGGGCTGGGCGGGGAGCTGTTTTTT. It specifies CAHRGLGGELFF. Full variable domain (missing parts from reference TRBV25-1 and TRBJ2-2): EADIYQTPRYLVIGTGKKITLECSQTMGHDKMYWYQQDPGMELHLIHYSYGVNSTEKGDLSSESTVSRIRTEHFPLTLESARPSHTSQYLCAHRGLGGELFFGEGSRLTVL.

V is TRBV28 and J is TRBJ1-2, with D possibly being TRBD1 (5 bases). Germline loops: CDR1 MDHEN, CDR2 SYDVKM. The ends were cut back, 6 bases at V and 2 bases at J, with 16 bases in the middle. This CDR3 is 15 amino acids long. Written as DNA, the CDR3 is TGTGCCAGCAGATGGGGGGGGGAAGCGAACTATGGCTACACCTTC. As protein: CASRWGGEANYGYTF.

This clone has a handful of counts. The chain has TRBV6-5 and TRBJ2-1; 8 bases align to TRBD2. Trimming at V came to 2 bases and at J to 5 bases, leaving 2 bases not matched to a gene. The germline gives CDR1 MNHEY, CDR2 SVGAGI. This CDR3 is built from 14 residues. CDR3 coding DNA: TGTGCCAGCAGTTACCCAGCGGGAGACAATGAGCAGTTCTTC. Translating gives CASSYPAGDNEQFF.

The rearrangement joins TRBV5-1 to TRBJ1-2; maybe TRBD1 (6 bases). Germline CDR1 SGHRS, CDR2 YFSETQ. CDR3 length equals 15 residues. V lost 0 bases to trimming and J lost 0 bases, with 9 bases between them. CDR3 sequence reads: CASSLDGTTNYGYTF. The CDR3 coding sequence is TGCGCCAGCAGCTTGGACGGGACAACTAACTATGGCTACACCTTC.

The CDR3 reads CATSRNTGGSGELFF. The CDR3 coding sequence is TGTGCCACCAGCAGAAACACAGGGGGCTCCGGGGAGCTGTTTTTT. The chain employs TRBV15 and TRBJ2-2, with 9 bases aligning to TRBD1. This CDR3 contains 15 residues. Germline V gene sequence: CDR1 LNHNV, CDR2 YYDKDF (reference sequence). The V gene end was trimmed by 2 bases and the J gene end by 6 bases; junction bases not matched to a gene: 4.

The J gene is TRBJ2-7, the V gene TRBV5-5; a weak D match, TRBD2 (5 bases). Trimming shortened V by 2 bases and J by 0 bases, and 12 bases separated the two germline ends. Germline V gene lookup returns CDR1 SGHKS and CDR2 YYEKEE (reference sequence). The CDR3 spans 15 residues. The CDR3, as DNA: TGTGCCAGCAGCTTCGAAGGACTCCACTCCTACGAGCAGTACTTC. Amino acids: CASSFEGLHSYEQYF.

This CDR3 reads CASSQDSTGFPYEQYF. CDR3 in DNA: TGCGCCAGCAGCCAAGATTCGACAGGGTTCCCCTACGAGCAGTACTTC. V gene TRBV4-3 combines with J gene TRBJ2-7; 7 bases line up with TRBD1. With 0 bases clipped from V and 2 bases from J, the junction kept 7 bases outside the gene matches. The CDR3 is 16 residues long. The germline V gene has CDR1 LGHNA and CDR2 YSLEER.

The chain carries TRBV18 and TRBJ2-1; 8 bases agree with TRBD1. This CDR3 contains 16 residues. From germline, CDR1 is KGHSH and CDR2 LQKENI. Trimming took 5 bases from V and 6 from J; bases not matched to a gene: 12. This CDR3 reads CASSSLETGVGNEQFF. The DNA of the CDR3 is TGTGCCAGCTCATCGCTCGAGACAGGGGTAGGCAATGAGCAGTTCTTC.

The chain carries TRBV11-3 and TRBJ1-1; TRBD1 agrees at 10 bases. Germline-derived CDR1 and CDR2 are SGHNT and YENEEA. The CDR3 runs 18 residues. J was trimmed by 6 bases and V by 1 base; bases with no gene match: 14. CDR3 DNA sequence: TGTGCCAGCAGCTTAGTGGCGGCTGGGGGACAGGGGATCCCTGAAGCTTTCTTT. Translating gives CASSLVAAGGQGIPEAFF.

CDR3 in DNA: TGTGCCAGTAGAGGACAGGTTTACACTGAAGCTTTCTTT. Its protein product is CASRGQVYTEAFF. The J gene is TRBJ1-1, the V gene TRBV19; 7 bases fit TRBD1. The CDR3 contains 13 residues. Germline V gene lookup returns CDR1 LNHDA and CDR2 SQIVND (reference sequence). Losses at the gene ends were 6 bases for V and 3 bases for J; bases not matched to a gene: 4. Drawing the rest from reference TRBV19 and TRBJ1-1, the complete variable domain is DGGITQSPKYLFRKEGQNVTLSCEQNLNHDAMYWYRQDPGQGLRLIYYSQIVNDFQKGDIAEGYSVSREKKESFPLTVTSAQKNPTAFYLCASRGQVYTEAFFGQGTRLTVV.

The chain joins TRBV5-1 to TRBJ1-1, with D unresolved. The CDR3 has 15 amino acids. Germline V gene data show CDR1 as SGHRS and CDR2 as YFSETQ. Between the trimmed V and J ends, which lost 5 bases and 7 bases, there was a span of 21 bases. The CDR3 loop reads CASRESGTNSDEAFF. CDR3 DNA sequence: TGCGCCAGCAGGGAATCGGGAACAAACAGTGATGAAGCTTTCTTT.

CDR3 sequence: CASSVGQGVPGNTIYF. DNA for the CDR3: TGTGCCAGTAGTGTCGGACAGGGGGTCCCTGGAAACACCATATATTTT. This sequence joins TRBV19 and TRBJ1-3, with 10 bases lining up with TRBD1. After removal of 5 bases from V and 2 bases from J, the junction contained 6 bases not matched to a gene. Germline loops: CDR1 LNHDA, CDR2 SQIVND (reference sequence). This CDR3 has 16 residues.

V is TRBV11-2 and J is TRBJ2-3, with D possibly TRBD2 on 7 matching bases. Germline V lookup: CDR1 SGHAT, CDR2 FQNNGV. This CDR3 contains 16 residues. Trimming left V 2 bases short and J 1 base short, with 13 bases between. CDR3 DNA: TGTGCCAGCAGCTTACTGGGGGGGGCTGGCACAGATACGCAGTATTTT. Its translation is CASSLLGGAGTDTQYF. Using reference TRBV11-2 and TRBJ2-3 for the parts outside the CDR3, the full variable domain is EAGVAQSPRYKIIEKRQSVAFWCNPISGHATLYWYQQILGQGPKLLIQFQNNGVVDDSQLPKDRFSAERLKGVDSTLKIQPAKLEDSAVYLCASSLLGGAGTDTQYFGPGTRLTVL.

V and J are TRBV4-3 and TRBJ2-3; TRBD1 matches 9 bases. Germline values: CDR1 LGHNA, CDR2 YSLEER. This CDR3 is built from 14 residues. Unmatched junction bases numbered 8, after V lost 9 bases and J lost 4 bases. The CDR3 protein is CASNTGGAADTQYF. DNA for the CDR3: TGCGCCAGTAATACAGGGGGCGCGGCAGATACGCAGTATTTT.

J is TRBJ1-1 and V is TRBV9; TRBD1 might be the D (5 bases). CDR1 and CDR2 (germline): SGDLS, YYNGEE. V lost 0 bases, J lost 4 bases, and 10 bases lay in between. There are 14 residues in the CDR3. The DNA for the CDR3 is TGTGCCAGCAGCGTAGATCAGGGAAGCACTGAAGCTTTCTTT. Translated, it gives CASSVDQGSTEAFF.

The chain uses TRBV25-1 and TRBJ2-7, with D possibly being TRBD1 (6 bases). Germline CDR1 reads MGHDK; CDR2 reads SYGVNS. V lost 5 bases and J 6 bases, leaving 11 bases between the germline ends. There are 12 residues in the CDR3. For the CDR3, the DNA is TGTGCCAGCAGTATAACAGGGATCGAGCAGTACTTC. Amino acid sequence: CASSITGIEQYF.

DNA for the CDR3: TGTGCCAGCAGGAAAATGGGACAGGCGAACACTGAAGCTTTCTTT. Amino acid sequence: CASRKMGQANTEAFF. The chain couples TRBV2 to TRBJ1-1, with 8 bases lining up with TRBD1. V shed 6 bases and J 1 base; nucleotides not matched to a gene: 7. CDR3 size: 15 residues. Per the germline V gene, CDR1 is SNHLY and CDR2 is FYNNEI.

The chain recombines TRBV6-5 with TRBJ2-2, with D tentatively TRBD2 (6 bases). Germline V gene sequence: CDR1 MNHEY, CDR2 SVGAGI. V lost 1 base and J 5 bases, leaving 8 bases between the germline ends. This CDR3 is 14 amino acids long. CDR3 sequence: CASSYLGTTGELFF. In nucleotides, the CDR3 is TGTGCCAGCAGTTACTTAGGGACTACCGGGGAGCTGTTTTTT.

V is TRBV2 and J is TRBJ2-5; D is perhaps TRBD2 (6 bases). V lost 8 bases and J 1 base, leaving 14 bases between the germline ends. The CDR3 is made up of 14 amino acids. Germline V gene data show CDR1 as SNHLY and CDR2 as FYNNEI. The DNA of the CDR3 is TGTGCCAGCTTCGGATCGCGGGGCCAAGAGACCCAGTACTTC. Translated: CASFGSRGQETQYF.

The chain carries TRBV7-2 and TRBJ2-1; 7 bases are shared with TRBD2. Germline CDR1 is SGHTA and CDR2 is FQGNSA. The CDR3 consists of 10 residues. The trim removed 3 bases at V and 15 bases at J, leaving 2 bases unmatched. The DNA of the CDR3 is TGTGCCAGCAGCTTGGGGGGGTTGTTCTTC. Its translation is CASSLGGLFF.